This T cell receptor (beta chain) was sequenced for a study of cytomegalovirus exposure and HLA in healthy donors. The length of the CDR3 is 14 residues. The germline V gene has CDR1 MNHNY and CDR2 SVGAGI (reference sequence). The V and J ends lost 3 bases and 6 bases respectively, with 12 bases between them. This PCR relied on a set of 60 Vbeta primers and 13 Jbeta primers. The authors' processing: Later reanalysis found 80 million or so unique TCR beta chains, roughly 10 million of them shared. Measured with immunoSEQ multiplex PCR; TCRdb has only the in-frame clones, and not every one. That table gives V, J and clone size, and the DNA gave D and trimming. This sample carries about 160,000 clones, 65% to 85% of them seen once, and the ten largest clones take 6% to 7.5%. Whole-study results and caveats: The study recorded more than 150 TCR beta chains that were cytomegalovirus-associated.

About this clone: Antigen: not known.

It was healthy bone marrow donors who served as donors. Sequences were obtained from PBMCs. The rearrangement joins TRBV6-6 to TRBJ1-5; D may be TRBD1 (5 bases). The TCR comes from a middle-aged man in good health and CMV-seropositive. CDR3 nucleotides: TGTGCCAGCAGTTATTTAAGCGACAGTCAGCCCCAGCATTTT. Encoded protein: CASSYLSDSQPQHF.